The TCR beta chain under discussion was sequenced for a study of cytomegalovirus exposure and HLA in healthy donors. Findings of the study overall: Confirmation in vitro established that a few CMV-associated chains were specific for CMV antigens.

In this sample, this clone turned up a few times. Its matching antigen is unknown. PCR used 60 Vbeta primers and 13 Jbeta primers. Assay used: immunoSEQ multiplex PCR; TCRdb lists only in-frame clones, some missing. The profile shows just over 200,000 clones, approximately 85% of them singletons. CDR1 MNHNY and CDR2 SVGAGI come from the germline V gene (reference sequence). Trimming shortened V by 4 bases and J by 7 bases, and 7 bases separated the two germline ends. The CDR3 length is 11 residues. This chain joins TRBV6-6 and TRBJ2-5; D remains unclear. Sequences were obtained from PBMCs. The clonotype comes from a woman aged 40 to 55 in good health and CMV-seronegative. This CDR3 reads CASSSYMTQYF. In DNA form, the CDR3 reads TGTGCCAGCAGTTCCTATATGACCCAGTACTTC.